Following are 18 T cell receptor beta chains from one sample sequenced in a study of CXCR3-negative and CXCR3-positive naive CD8 T cells. The antigens of these receptors remain unknown. Each TRB cDNA library was prepared by 5' RACE (with UMI labels). From the 5' RACE reads, TCRdb lists one entry per CDR3 protein and no DNA. The sample's table shows about 130,000 distinct CDR3 sequences. Study conclusions and caveats: Compared with CXCR3-negative naive cells, CXCR3-positive naive cells showed more hydrophobic TRB CDR3s.

Material for sequencing was naive CXCR3+ CD8+ T cells from blood. Documented subset: CD45RO-CCR7+CD27+CD95- naive CD8+ T cells expressing CXCR3 (TNR3+). These receptors were obtained from a human donor in good health. Some clones in this sample may be carry-over from other donors' samples.

The chain has TRBV7-9 and TRBJ2-1; TCRdb returns TRBD2, unconfirmable since there is no DNA. The CDR3 runs to 14 residues. CDR1 is SEHNR and CDR2 is FQNEAQ in the germline V gene (reference sequence). This chain's CDR3 is CASSFILASNEQFF. Complete variable domain (other parts from reference TRBV7-9 and TRBJ2-1): DTGVSQNPRHKITKRGQNVTFRCDPISEHNRLYWYRQTLGQGPEFLTYFQNEAQLEKSRLLSDRFSAERPKGSFSTLEIQRTEQGDSAMYLCASSFILASNEQFFGPGTRLTVL.

V and J are TRBV20-1 and TRBJ2-7; TCRdb reports TRBD2, a call that lacks DNA to check it against. The CDR3 has 14 amino acids. In germline, CDR1 is DFQATT, CDR2 SNEGSKA (reference sequence). The chain's CDR3 is CSARVPSRGHEQYF.

The chain joins TRBV7-2 to TRBJ2-1; TCRdb calls TRBD1, which cannot be checked without DNA. This CDR3 is built from 14 residues. Germline CDR1 and CDR2: SGHTA and FQGNSA. CDR3 residues: CASSLDAGQPCPFF.

The chain links TRBV29-1 to TRBJ2-7; checking the TCRdb D call of TRBD1 is not possible without DNA. CDR3 size: 14 residues. Per germline, CDR1 SQVTM and CDR2 ANQGSEA. This CDR3 reads CSVEAEGENYEQYF.

The chain combines TRBV28 with TRBJ2-1; TCRdb indicates TRBD1, and absent DNA this call remains unverified. CDR1 and CDR2 from the germline V gene are MDHEN and SYDVKM. CDR3 length equals 17 residues. The CDR3 loop reads CASSSDWAGGSYNEQFF.

The chain is built from TRBV5-1 and TRBJ2-1; the TCRdb call, TRBD2, lacks DNA for checking. The germline gives CDR1 SGHRS, CDR2 YFSETQ. The CDR3 covers 16 residues. The CDR3 loop reads CASSLSGTSAYNEQFF.

The chain uses TRBV29-1 and TRBJ2-2. Germline CDR1 is SQVTM and CDR2 is ANQGSEA. The CDR3 sequence is 13 residues long. CDR3 sequence: CSVENPNTGELFF.

The gene calls are TRBV2 and TRBJ2-4; TCRdb's D call, TRBD2, is unchecked because there is no DNA. This CDR3 has 14 amino acids. Looked up from germline, CDR1 is SNHLY and CDR2 is FYNNEI. This CDR3 is CASAAGGMLDIQYF.

The chain joins TRBV28 to TRBJ2-1; TCRdb returns TRBD1, unconfirmable since there is no DNA. Looked up from germline, CDR1 is MDHEN and CDR2 is SYDVKM. The CDR3 consists of 16 residues. The CDR3 is CASSPQTRGFYNEQFF. Based on the CDR3 plus reference TRBV28 and TRBJ2-1, the full variable domain is DVKVTQSSRYLVKRTGEKVFLECVQDMDHENMFWYRQDPGLGLRLIYFSYDVKMKEKGDIPEGYSVSREKKERFSLILESASTNQTSMYLCASSPQTRGFYNEQFFGPGTRLTVL.

The chain links TRBV7-6 to TRBJ2-1; checking the TCRdb D call of TRBD1 is not possible without DNA. Germline CDR1 SGHVS, CDR2 FNYEAQ. This CDR3 contains 12 residues. The chain's CDR3 is CASSRTGNEQFF.

J is TRBJ2-2 and V is TRBV12-3 or TRBV12-4; TCRdb's D gene call, TRBD1, goes unchecked for lack of DNA. The CDR3 contains 15 residues. CDR3 residues: CASSGQPPMAGELFF.

The genes are TRBV12-3 or TRBV12-4 and TRBJ2-1; the D gene TCRdb calls, TRBD1, cannot be checked with no DNA. CDR3 length: 13 residues. The CDR3 spells CASSPGTHNEPFF.

The V call is TRBV21-1, the J call TRBJ1-1; TCRdb indicates TRBD1, and absent DNA this call remains unverified. TRBV21-1 is deemed a pseudogene. This CDR3 contains 13 residues. The CDR3 sequence is CASSMGGRTEAFF.

The V gene is TRBV20-1, the J gene TRBJ2-5; TCRdb calls TRBD1, which cannot be checked without DNA. The CDR3 contains 16 residues. Germline lookup yields CDR1 DFQATT and CDR2 SNEGSKA (reference sequence). CDR3 residues: CSAPDPGWTGQETQYF.

J is TRBJ2-7 and V is TRBV3-1; the TRBD1 assignment by TCRdb is unverifiable without DNA. The CDR3 runs 14 residues. Germline V CDR1 and CDR2: LGHDT, YNNKEL (reference sequence). The CDR3 is CASSQLKGGYEQYF.

This chain uses TRBV4-3 with TRBJ2-7; TCRdb returns TRBD1, unconfirmable since there is no DNA. Germline CDR1 LGHNA, CDR2 YSLEER. This CDR3 has 15 residues. This CDR3 reads CASSQVPVSSYEQYF.

The chain couples TRBV10-3 to TRBJ2-7; without DNA, the TCRdb call of TRBD1 cannot be checked. Germline-derived CDR1 and CDR2 are ENHRY and SYGVKD. This CDR3 spans 12 amino acids. The CDR3: CAIRSGGNEQYF.

The chain carries TRBV3-1 and TRBJ2-1; the TCRdb D gene call, TRBD2, has no DNA to confirm it. The CDR3 runs 15 residues. Germline V gene lookup returns CDR1 LGHDT and CDR2 YNNKEL (reference sequence). The CDR3 spells CASSQGPAGGDEQFF.